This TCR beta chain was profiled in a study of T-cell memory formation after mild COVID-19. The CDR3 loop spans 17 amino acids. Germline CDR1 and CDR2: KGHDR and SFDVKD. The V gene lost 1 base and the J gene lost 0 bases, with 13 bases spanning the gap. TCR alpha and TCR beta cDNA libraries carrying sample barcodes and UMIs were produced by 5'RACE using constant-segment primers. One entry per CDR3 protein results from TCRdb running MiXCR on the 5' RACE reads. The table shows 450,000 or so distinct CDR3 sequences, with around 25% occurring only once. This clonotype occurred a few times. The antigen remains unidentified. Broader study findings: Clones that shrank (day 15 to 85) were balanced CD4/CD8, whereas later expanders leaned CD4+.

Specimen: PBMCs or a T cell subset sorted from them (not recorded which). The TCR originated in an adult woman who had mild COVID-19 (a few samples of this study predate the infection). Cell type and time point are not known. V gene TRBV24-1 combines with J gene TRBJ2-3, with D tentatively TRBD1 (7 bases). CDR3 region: CATSDLGRGASTDTQYF. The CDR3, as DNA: TGTGCCACCAGTGATTTAGGCAGGGGGGCTAGCACAGATACGCAGTATTTT.